The 26 T cell receptor beta chains in this list originate from one sample, sequenced in a study of blood T cell repertoires in COVID-19. Measured with immunoSEQ multiplex PCR; TCRdb has only the in-frame clones, and not every one. The sample holds 200,000 to 300,000 clones, 70% to 90% seen once. Sequences were obtained from peripheral blood. These receptors were taken from a man over 45 with acute or convalescent COVID-19.

The chain employs TRBV10-3 and TRBJ2-1; 9 bases line up with TRBD1. The V gene's germline CDR1 is ENHRY and CDR2 SYGVKD. The CDR3 consists of 14 residues. V lost 8 bases to trimming and J lost 7 bases; unmatched junction nucleotides: 9. The CDR3 DNA sequence: TGTGCCATCGGCGGGACAGGGATTCGGAATGAGCAGTTCTTC. Residues: CAIGGTGIRNEQFF.

The sample holds a few counts of this clone. V is TRBV11-3 and J is TRBJ2-4; TRBD1 might be the D (6 bases). Germline V lookup: CDR1 SGHNT, CDR2 YENEEA. The germline V and J ends were trimmed by 0 bases and 7 bases, with 13 bases remaining between them. The CDR3 runs 15 residues. The CDR3 spells CASSLDPGRGNIQYF. CDR3 bases: TGTGCCAGCAGCTTAGATCCGGGCAGGGGTAACATTCAGTACTTC.

This chain links TRBV9 with TRBJ2-1; 7 bases agree with TRBD2. CDR1 and CDR2 (germline): SGDLS, YYNGEE. With 0 bases clipped from V and 6 bases from J, the junction kept 15 bases outside the gene matches. The CDR3 totals 18 residues. DNA of the CDR3: TGTGCCAGCAGCGTAGTTGCAGGTAGGGCGGGAGCGGGCAATGAGCAGTTCTTC. Translated: CASSVVAGRAGAGNEQFF.

The rearrangement joins TRBV19 to TRBJ2-7; the match to TRBD2 covers 9 bases. Germline V gene sequence: CDR1 LNHDA, CDR2 SQIVND (reference sequence). The CDR3 loop spans 15 amino acids. The V segment lost 5 bases and the J segment 2 bases; nucleotides outside the gene matches: 7. CDR3 DNA: TGTGCCAGTAGTCTCGCCGCTAGCGGGACCTACGAGCAGTACTTC. Its translation: CASSLAASGTYEQYF.

V is TRBV18 and J is TRBJ2-7, with TRBD1 matching over 8 bases. J gave up 3 bases and V 5 bases, and 6 bases lay outside the gene matches. The CDR3 is 14 residues long. Germline assignment: CDR1 KGHSH and CDR2 LQKENI. The CDR3 DNA follows: TGTGCCAGCTCATTGGGACAGGACTACTACGAGCAGTACTTC. It yields the protein CASSLGQDYYEQYF.

With respect to this clone: The sample has other DNA sequences that encode this CDR3 too. The chain carries TRBV27 and TRBJ2-3; no clear D gene. The CDR3 loop spans 13 amino acids. The V end lost 5 bases, the J end lost 1 base, and 7 bases lay between the germline ends. Germline V gene data show CDR1 as MNHEY and CDR2 as SMNVEV (reference sequence). The CDR3 sequence: CASSRTGTDTQYF. For the CDR3, the DNA is TGTGCCAGCAGTCGAACAGGCACAGATACGCAGTATTTT.

The chain couples TRBV9 to TRBJ1-4; TRBD1 is a possible D gene (5 bases). Trimming stripped 6 bases from V and 7 bases from J, with 16 bases between. The CDR3 sequence is 14 residues long. Per the germline V gene, CDR1 is SGDLS and CDR2 is YYNGEE. This CDR3 reads CASTPAGGGEKLFF. The CDR3 DNA follows: TGTGCCAGCACCCCGGCTGGGGGAGGTGAAAAACTGTTTTTT.

The V gene is TRBV7-9, the J gene TRBJ2-7, with TRBD1 identical over 8 bases. The length of the CDR3 is 15 residues. Per germline, CDR1 SEHNR and CDR2 FQNEAQ (reference sequence). Trimming removed 0 bases from V and 3 bases from J; junction bases left unmatched: 4. The CDR3 region is CASSLAGQDDYEQYF. The DNA for the CDR3 is TGTGCCAGCAGCTTAGCGGGACAGGACGACTACGAGCAGTACTTC.

The V call is TRBV6-5, the J call TRBJ2-7; 9 bases are shared with TRBD2. CDR1 is MNHEY, CDR2 SVGAGI, per germline. V was clipped by 7 bases and J by 6 bases; unmatched bases: 13. This CDR3 comprises 15 residues. The CDR3 region has the DNA TGTGCCAGCAATTTCCGCAGGACTAGCGATTCCGAGCAGTACTTC. This encodes CASNFRRTSDSEQYF.

The chain employs TRBV9 and TRBJ1-6; D is undetermined. This CDR3 region has 15 residues. The V end was cut by 6 bases, the J end by 7 bases, with 17 bases between. The germline V gene has CDR1 SGDLS and CDR2 YYNGEE. The DNA of the CDR3 is TGTGCCAGCACCTCTACCCCTTCCAAAAATTCACCCCTCCACTTT. This encodes CASTSTPSKNSPLHF.

This clone is a singleton in its sample. The chain recombines TRBV3-1 (or the pseudogene TRBV3-2) with TRBJ1-2; D ambiguous. CDR3 length: 17 amino acids. Trimming stripped 4 bases from V and 4 bases from J, with 22 bases between. The germline gives CDR1 LGHDT, CDR2 YNNKEL (reference sequence). The CDR3 bases are TGTGCCAGCAGCCCCAACCTAAGTTCTGGGCTTATCTATGGCTACACCTTC. Translated: CASSPNLSSGLIYGYTF.

The chain couples TRBV9 to TRBJ1-1, with D possibly TRBD1 on 5 matching bases. This CDR3 is 16 amino acids long. Trimming took off 2 bases at V and 0 bases at J, with 14 bases between the two ends. CDR1 and CDR2 from the germline V gene are SGDLS and YYNGEE. This chain's CDR3 is CASSVGTGLMNTEAFF. The CDR3 DNA reads TGTGCCAGCAGCGTCGGCACAGGACTAATGAACACTGAAGCTTTCTTT.

This chain joins TRBV5-5 and TRBJ1-1; D ambiguous. V lost 7 bases and J 3 bases, leaving 7 bases between the germline ends. Germline CDR1 and CDR2: SGHKS and YYEKEE (reference sequence). The CDR3 loop spans 11 amino acids. CDR3 DNA: TGTGCCAGCCTAGAGTACACTGAAGCTTTCTTT. This translates into CASLEYTEAFF. The complete variable domain, with remaining parts taken from reference TRBV5-5 and TRBJ1-1, reads DAGVTQSPTHLIKTRGQQVTLRCSPISGHKSVSWYQQVLGQGPQFIFQYYEKEERGRGNFPDRFSARQFPNYSSELNVNALLLGDSALYLCASLEYTEAFFGQGTRLTVV.

This chain joins TRBV4-2 and TRBJ1-3; 8 bases map to TRBD1. Per the germline V gene, CDR1 is LGHNA and CDR2 is YNFKEQ. CDR3 size: 13 residues. V was clipped by 4 bases and J by 8 bases; unmatched bases: 4. This CDR3 reads CASSLDRVDTIYF. The CDR3 DNA sequence: TGTGCCAGCAGCCTGGACAGGGTGGACACCATATATTTT.

This clone was detected ten times or more. The V gene is TRBV2, the J gene TRBJ1-4, with a possible D match to TRBD1 (5 bases). This CDR3 has 17 residues. Germline V lookup: CDR1 SNHLY, CDR2 FYNNEI. Trimming took 6 bases from V and 2 from J, leaving 19 bases between them. The CDR3 DNA follows: TGTGCCAGCAGATCGGATTGGGGCGCAGCCACTAATGAAAAACTGTTTTTT. Amino acid sequence: CASRSDWGAATNEKLFF.

The V call is TRBV30, the J call TRBJ1-4; D gene unclear. V was pared by 4 bases and J by 1 base, with 13 bases between. CDR3 length: 15 amino acids. CDR1 and CDR2 from the germline V gene are GTSNPN and SVGIG (reference sequence). The CDR3 sequence: CAWNLLGGTNEKLFF. Written as DNA, the CDR3 is TGTGCCTGGAATCTCCTAGGTGGAACTAATGAAAAACTGTTTTTT. The full variable domain, its missing parts supplied by reference TRBV30 and TRBJ1-4, is SQTIHQWPATLVQPVGSPLSLECTVEGTSNPNLYWYRQAAGRGLQLLFYSVGIGQISSEVPQNLSASRPQDRQFILSSKKLLLSDSGFYLCAWNLLGGTNEKLFFGSGTQLSVL.

The genes are TRBV18 and TRBJ2-3; maybe TRBD2 (6 bases). The CDR3 has 16 residues. Between the trimmed V and J ends, which lost 1 base and 4 bases, there was a span of 15 bases. Germline V lookup: CDR1 KGHSH, CDR2 LQKENI. The CDR3 is CASSPRSDYTSDTQYF. CDR3 in DNA: TGTGCCAGCTCACCACGGTCGGACTATACCTCAGATACGCAGTATTTT.

In DNA, the CDR3 is TGCGCCAGCAGCCCCGAGGGTCAGCCCCAGCATTTT. It specifies CASSPEGQPQHF. The chain recombines TRBV5-1 with TRBJ1-5; the D is unclear. This CDR3 region has 12 residues. The germline gives CDR1 SGHRS, CDR2 YFSETQ. V was cut by 4 bases and J by 6 bases, with 8 bases left in between.

This clone occurred a few times. J is TRBJ1-1 and V is TRBV10-3, with D hard to call. The germline gives CDR1 ENHRY, CDR2 SYGVKD. Trimming stripped 5 bases from V and 1 base from J, with 8 bases between. The CDR3 runs 13 residues. The CDR3 bases are TGTGCCATCAGTACCGGGAGGAACACTGAAGCTTTCTTT. Protein product: CAISTGRNTEAFF.

This chain links TRBV9 with TRBJ2-1; the D gene is possibly TRBD2 (6 bases). V was cut by 4 bases and J by 4 bases, with 18 bases left in between. The CDR3 runs 16 residues. Germline lookup yields CDR1 SGDLS and CDR2 YYNGEE. CDR3 in DNA: TGTGCCAGCAGCACCCCCGGGGGAGTCGGGTACAATGAGCAGTTCTTC. It specifies CASSTPGGVGYNEQFF.

V and J are TRBV5-4 and TRBJ1-4, with 7 bases fitting TRBD1. CDR1 SGHNT and CDR2 YYREEE come from the germline V gene (reference sequence). The CDR3 is 15 residues long. J was trimmed by 7 bases and V by 0 bases; bases with no gene match: 6. The CDR3 region has the DNA TGTGCCAGCAGCTTGGGAGGGGGCGTTGTTGAAAAACTGTTTTTT. It yields the protein CASSLGGGVVEKLFF. Using reference TRBV5-4 and TRBJ1-4 for the parts outside the CDR3, the full variable domain is ETGVTQSPTHLIKTRGQQVTLRCSSQSGHNTVSWYQQALGQGPQFIFQYYREEENGRGNFPPRFSGLQFPNYSSELNVNALELDDSALYLCASSLGGGVVEKLFFGSGTQLSVL.

V usage is TRBV5-5 and J usage is TRBJ2-3; unclear D gene. The ends were cut back, 0 bases at V and 4 bases at J, with 15 bases in the middle. Germline V gives CDR1 SGHKS, CDR2 YYEKEE (reference sequence). This CDR3 is built from 16 residues. The CDR3 reads CASSLERVLPSDTQYF. The CDR3 region has the DNA TGTGCCAGCAGCTTGGAACGGGTTCTCCCCTCAGATACGCAGTATTTT.

The chain carries TRBV24-1 and TRBJ2-2; D might be TRBD2 (7 bases). The CDR3 has 16 residues. The germline V gene encodes CDR1 KGHDR and CDR2 SFDVKD. The germline V and J ends were trimmed by 1 base and 6 bases, with 14 bases remaining between them. Here the CDR3 reads CATSDFGRGGSGELFF. The CDR3 region has the DNA TGTGCCACCAGTGATTTCGGCAGGGGAGGGTCCGGGGAGCTGTTTTTT.

The chain carries TRBV7-8 and TRBJ2-7; 8 bases agree with TRBD2. The CDR3 length is 15 residues. J was trimmed by 2 bases and V by 3 bases; bases with no gene match: 6. Per germline, CDR1 SGHVS and CDR2 FQNEAQ. In DNA form, the CDR3 reads TGTGCCAGCAGCTTCCTCACTAGCGGAACCTACGAGCAGTACTTC. Protein sequence: CASSFLTSGTYEQYF. The full variable domain, in which reference TRBV7-8 and TRBJ2-7 provide the parts outside the CDR3, is GAGVSQSPRYKVAKRGQDVALRCDPISGHVSLFWYQQALGQGPEFLTYFQNEAQLDKSGLPSDRFFAERPEGSVSTLKIQRTQQEDSAVYLCASSFLTSGTYEQYFGPGTRLTVT.

The chain is built from TRBV27 and TRBJ2-7, with D possibly being TRBD2 (7 bases). The length of the CDR3 is 15 residues. Germline V lookup: CDR1 MNHEY, CDR2 SMNVEV (reference sequence). The ends were cut back, 5 bases at V and 5 bases at J, with 19 bases in the middle. CDR3 DNA: TGTGCCAGCAGTGAGACGGGGGGCACGATCGACGAGCAGTACTTC. Protein sequence: CASSETGGTIDEQYF.

The rearrangement uses TRBV5-1 and TRBJ2-7, with 11 nucleotides matching TRBD1. The CDR3 consists of 16 residues. J gave up 7 bases and V 5 bases, and 14 bases lay outside the gene matches. The germline gives CDR1 SGHRS, CDR2 YFSETQ. The CDR3 coding sequence is TGCGCCAGCAGAACAACCGGGACAGGGGGACTCCGGGAGCAGTACTTC. Amino acids: CASRTTGTGGLREQYF. Full variable domain (remainder filled in from reference TRBV5-1 and TRBJ2-7): KAGVTQTPRYLIKTRGQQVTLSCSPISGHRSVSWYQQTPGQGLQFLFEYFSETQRNKGNFPGRFSGRQFSNSRSEMNVSTLELGDSALYLCASRTTGTGGLREQYFGPGTRLTVT.